Listed below are T cell receptor beta chains from one sample, sequenced in a study of early T cells in non-severe SARS-CoV-2 infection. Each CDR3 protein gets one entry after TCRdb re-called the 5' RACE reads with MiXCR. The sample comprises under 100,000 distinct CDR3 sequences, roughly 13% of which are singletons, and 1.4% rests with the top ten. What was sequenced was whole blood. The receptors shown here come from an adult who was a healthcare worker with PCR-confirmed SARS-CoV-2 infection or an uninfected control (not recorded which). Each CDR3 is given with its conserved first and last residue. A D gene is named only where the DNA matches it firmly. Only part of the rows carry a size: once, few, many, or a class if the clone is expanded.

clone_size j_call v_call d_call cdr3_aa cdr3_nt
NA TRBJ2-1 TRBV7-9 NA CASSQGRTSSYNEQFF TGTGCCAGCAGCCAGGGGCGGACAAGCTCCTACAATGAGCAGTTCTTC
many TRBJ2-6 TRBV2 NA CASSDGWGRPSGANVLTF TGTGCCAGCAGTGATGGATGGGGCAGGCCCTCTGGGGCCAACGTCCTGACTTTC
few TRBJ2-3 TRBV7-3 TRBD2 CASSPSGGVADTQYF TGTGCCAGCAGCCCTAGCGGGGGGGTGGCAGATACGCAGTATTTT
few TRBJ1-4 TRBV21-1 NA CAASTAGSGEKLFF TGTGCCGCCTCCACGGCCGGATCGGGTGAAAAACTGTTTTTT
many TRBJ2-3 TRBV11-2 TRBD2 CASSFLTPVRGNTDTQYF TGTGCCAGCAGCTTCCTAACCCCAGTGCGGGGGAACACAGATACGCAGTATTTT
few TRBJ1-6 TRBV6-1 NA CASSDRDGRWYNSPLHF TGTGCCAGCAGTGACAGGGACGGGCGGTGGTATAATTCACCCCTCCACTTT
many TRBJ2-4 TRBV2 NA CASSQEHLAKNIQYF TGTGCCAGCAGTCAGGAGCACCTAGCCAAAAACATTCAGTACTTC
few TRBJ1-2 TRBV5-6 TRBD1 CASSLGQGGGGYTF TGTGCCAGCAGCCTGGGACAGGGCGGAGGCGGCTACACCTTC
NA TRBJ2-1 TRBV6-5 TRBD2 CASSYSRTSGGYSPQEQFF TGTGCCAGCAGTTACTCCCGGACTAGCGGGGGTTACTCCCCCCAAGAGCAGTTCTTC
few TRBJ2-7 TRBV27 NA CASSPGILGVQYF TGTGCCAGCAGTCCGGGGATACTCGGAGTGCAGTACTTC
many TRBJ1-2 TRBV7-2 NA CASSISRDYGYTF TGTGCCAGCAGCATAAGCCGGGACTATGGCTACACCTTC
NA TRBJ2-5 TRBV29-1 NA CSVSAVEETQYF TGCAGCGTGTCAGCGGTGGAAGAGACCCAGTACTTC
many TRBJ2-1 TRBV9 TRBD2 CASSVNAGGEQFF TGTGCCAGCAGCGTCAACGCGGGGGGTGAGCAGTTCTTC
many TRBJ2-4 TRBV28 NA CASRISPPAPPGSKNIQYF TGTGCCAGCCGCATATCCCCACCGGCCCCCCCAGGTAGCAAAAACATTCAGTACTTC
few TRBJ2-1 TRBV6-1 NA CASSELLYRVPNNEEQFF TGTGCCAGCAGTGAACTTCTTTACAGGGTCCCTAACAATGAAGAGCAGTTCTTC
many TRBJ1-1 TRBV12-3/TRBV12-4 NA CASSLGQGEAFF TGTGCCAGCAGTTTAGGGCAGGGGGAAGCTTTCTTT
many TRBJ1-4 TRBV27 TRBD1 CASSLSGAGGGRINEKLFF TGTGCCAGCAGTTTATCGGGGGCAGGGGGCGGGCGAATTAATGAAAAACTGTTTTTT
many TRBJ2-7 TRBV5-1 TRBD1 CASSSLQDRAEEQYF TGCGCCAGCAGCTCATTACAGGACAGGGCAGAAGAGCAGTACTTC
NA TRBJ2-7 TRBV9 NA CASSVADHEQYF TGTGCCAGCAGCGTAGCGGATCACGAGCAGTACTTC
NA TRBJ2-7 TRBV2 NA CASTEATYEQYF TGTGCCAGCACCGAGGCTACCTACGAGCAGTACTTC
many TRBJ2-7 TRBV5-1 NA CASSLVGTKYYEQYF TGCGCCAGCAGCTTGGTCGGGACAAAATACTACGAGCAGTACTTC
many TRBJ2-5 TRBV20-1 NA CSATRQQETQYF TGCAGTGCTACCCGACAGCAAGAGACCCAGTACTTC
NA TRBJ2-2 TRBV7-3 TRBD1 CASSSGQPNTGELFF TGTGCCAGCAGCTCGGGACAGCCGAACACCGGGGAGCTGTTTTTT
NA TRBJ2-7 TRBV5-6 TRBD1 CASSSYRDRVHEQYF TGTGCCAGCAGCTCATACCGGGACAGGGTTCACGAGCAGTACTTC
few TRBJ2-3 TRBV7-8 TRBD2 CASSLRTSGGGTQYF TGTGCCAGCAGCCTGAGGACTAGCGGGGGGGGTACGCAGTATTTT
many TRBJ1-1 TRBV3-1 NA CASSKRTPAGNTEAFF TGTGCCAGCAGCAAAAGGACCCCAGCGGGTAACACTGAAGCTTTCTTT
many TRBJ2-3 TRBV7-3 TRBD2 CASSFSSGGTDTQYF TGTGCCAGCAGCTTTTCCAGCGGGGGCACAGATACGCAGTATTTT
many TRBJ1-4 TRBV30 TRBD1 CAGRLDRAGKLFF TGTGCCGGCAGACTCGACAGGGCAGGAAAACTGTTTTTT
many TRBJ2-3 TRBV5-6 NA CASRKELYPLSTDTQYF TGTGCCAGCAGGAAGGAGCTCTACCCTCTTAGCACAGATACGCAGTATTTT
NA TRBJ2-1 TRBV4-3 NA CASSQFETRDNEQFF TGCGCCAGCAGCCAGTTCGAGACTAGAGACAATGAGCAGTTCTTC
few TRBJ2-1 TRBV7-2 NA CASSLQGSYNEQFF TGTGCCAGCAGCTTACAAGGATCCTACAATGAGCAGTTCTTC
NA TRBJ2-1 TRBV5-6 TRBD1 CASSLVDRAVEQFF TGTGCCAGCAGCTTGGTGGACAGGGCGGTTGAGCAGTTCTTC
few TRBJ1-2 TRBV20-1 NA CSARGGPGENGYTF TGCAGTGCTAGAGGAGGTCCAGGGGAAAATGGCTACACCTTC
many TRBJ2-6 TRBV4-3 NA CASSQDLGGTGANVLTF TGCGCCAGCAGCCAAGATTTAGGGGGAACAGGGGCCAACGTCCTGACTTTC
many TRBJ2-7 TRBV10-3 NA CAIKGSAGEQYF TGTGCCATCAAGGGATCGGCGGGGGAGCAGTACTTC
many TRBJ2-3 TRBV7-2 NA CASSRHRSSTDTQYF TGTGCCAGCAGCCGACACAGATCTAGCACAGATACGCAGTATTTT